What follows is one T cell receptor (beta chain) and its context. Antigen unknown. This record belongs to a study of beta chain features in type 1 diabetes. The junction had 5 bases not matched to a gene; V was cut back by 4 bases and J by 0 bases. CDR3 size: 16 residues. Per germline, CDR1 SGHAT and CDR2 FQNNGV. Expressed TCRB transcripts were sequenced because the isolated RNA had all been reverse transcribed beforehand. Assay used: immunoSEQ multiplex PCR; TCRdb lists only in-frame clones, some missing. The repertoire includes approximately 130,000 clones, about 18% of them detected once, and 2.6% sits in the top ten. General study results and limits: PCR could preferentially amplify shorter templates, alike in patients and controls. TCRB CDR3s from Type 1 diabetes patients were moderately but significantly shorter in all four CD4+ subsets. Insertions at VDJ junctions were less frequent in type 1 diabetes patients. These patients also deleted more nucleotides at the same junctions.

Sequenced sample: central memory CD4+ T cells from blood. This TCR came from a man aged 18-30 years with type 1 diabetes. The rearrangement joins TRBV11-2 to TRBJ2-3, with 9 bases lining up with TRBD2. The CDR3 spells CASSSLAGLSTDTQYF. The CDR3 nucleotides read TGTGCCAGCAGCTCCCTAGCGGGGCTTAGCACAGATACGCAGTATTTT. Full variable domain (outside the CDR3, taken from reference TRBV11-2 and TRBJ2-3): EAGVAQSPRYKIIEKRQSVAFWCNPISGHATLYWYQQILGQGPKLLIQFQNNGVVDDSQLPKDRFSAERLKGVDSTLKIQPAKLEDSAVYLCASSSLAGLSTDTQYFGPGTRLTVL.